Sequencing of this T cell receptor beta chain was carried out in a study of blood T cell repertoires in COVID-19. Across the study: From T cells, B-cell-depleted T cells, or PBMCs came the material, which was cDNA or gDNA.

This table comes from immunoSEQ multiplex PCR, and its TCRdb copy is limited to in-frame clones, with some not included. This table holds about 230,000 clones, approximately 87% found once. This CDR3 spans 16 amino acids. Unmatched junction bases numbered 8, after V lost 4 bases and J lost 9 bases. Per the germline V gene, CDR1 is ENHRY and CDR2 is SYGVKD. This clonotype was obtained from a woman between 70 and 85 years old with active or convalescent COVID-19. This chain joins TRBV10-3 and TRBJ2-4; 14 positions agree with TRBD2. Sequencing used peripheral blood. The CDR3 is CAISGPGLAGVGIQYF. The CDR3, as DNA: TGTGCCATCAGTGGCCCGGGACTAGCGGGAGTAGGCATTCAGTACTTC.